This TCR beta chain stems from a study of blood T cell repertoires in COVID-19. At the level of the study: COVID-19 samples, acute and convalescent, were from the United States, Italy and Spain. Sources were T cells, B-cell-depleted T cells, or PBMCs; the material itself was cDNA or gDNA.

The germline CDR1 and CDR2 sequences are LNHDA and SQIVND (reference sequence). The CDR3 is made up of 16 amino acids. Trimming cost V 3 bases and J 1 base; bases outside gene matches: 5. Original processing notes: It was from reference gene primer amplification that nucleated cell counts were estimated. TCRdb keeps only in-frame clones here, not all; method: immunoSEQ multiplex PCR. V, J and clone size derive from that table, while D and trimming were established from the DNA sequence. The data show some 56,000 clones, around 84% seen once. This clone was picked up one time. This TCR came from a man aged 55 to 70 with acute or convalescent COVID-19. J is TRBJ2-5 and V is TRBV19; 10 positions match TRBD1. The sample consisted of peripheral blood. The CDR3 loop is CASSIGGQGFQETQYF. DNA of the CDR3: TGTGCCAGTAGTATTGGGGGACAGGGGTTCCAAGAGACCCAGTACTTC. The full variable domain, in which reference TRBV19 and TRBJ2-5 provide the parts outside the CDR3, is DGGITQSPKYLFRKEGQNVTLSCEQNLNHDAMYWYRQDPGQGLRLIYYSQIVNDFQKGDIAEGYSVSREKKESFPLTVTSAQKNPTAFYLCASSIGGQGFQETQYFGPGTRLLVL.